A selection of T cell receptor beta chains follows, all from one sample in a study of regulatory T cells in long-lasting Graves disease. Each CDR3 protein is one row after TCRdb ran MiXCR on the multiplex PCR reads. Here the sample spans 300,000 to 500,000 distinct CDR3 sequences, roughly 20% being singletons. Sequenced here: peripheral blood mononuclear cells (PBMCs), sampled when the disease was refractory, from a patient treated with antithyroid drugs. These receptors were taken from a female donor with Graves disease. Each CDR3 is given without its conserved first and last residue. A D gene is named only where the DNA matches it firmly.

D	V	CDR3
TRBD1	TRBV5-1	ASSRTGQGNTEAF
NA	TRBV28	ASSDDLFYEQY
TRBD2	TRBV11-2	ASSTTSSSTDTQY
NA	TRBV7-8	ASSLVGGIYGYT
NA	TRBV12-3/TRBV12-4	ASSPQSIRWYGYT
NA	TRBV27	ASSLVAAGHYEQY
NA	TRBV7-9	ASSPRGGVPNTEAF
NA	TRBV14	ASSQVRGTTEAF
TRBD2	TRBV6-2/TRBV6-3	ASRGGGVPDTQY
NA	TRBV28	ASSLARGYGYT
TRBD1	TRBV5-1	AIKTLTGGNGYGYT
TRBD2	TRBV7-3	ASSMTSGRDNEQF
TRBD2	TRBV20-1	SASSSRGTSGRARETQY
NA	TRBV2	ASSYRDGTEAF
NA	TRBV5-1	ASSLAGITEAF
TRBD1	TRBV6-5	ASSSDRPSRASAETQY
NA	TRBV6-1	ASTGRDNAGELF
NA	TRBV29-1	SVEDRLGGNEQF
TRBD1	TRBV29-1	SVGTGAYEQY
NA	TRBV5-4	ASSLDSVVNTEAF
TRBD1	TRBV7-2	ASATYDRATYEQY
TRBD2	TRBV2	ASRGYALRLAGEDGQETQY
TRBD2	TRBV29-1	SVGASGSVTGELF
NA	TRBV29-1	SVDPGQGSMYGYT
NA	TRBV28	ASSPRLGTGSYEQY
NA	TRBV7-2	ASSRPSSYEQY
TRBD1	TRBV11-2	ASSWGQVESDTQY
TRBD2	TRBV30	ACRWSGSGTQY
TRBD2	TRBV30	AWNSGHSYEQY
NA	TRBV30	AWSATGRAEKLF
TRBD1	TRBV24-1	ATTVKGAYGYT
NA	TRBV6-2/TRBV6-3	ASSYTDFVQETQY
TRBD1	TRBV4-1	ASSRGTGNEKLF
NA	TRBV29-1	GVDKLLVQY
TRBD1	TRBV6-2/TRBV6-3	ASTDRALEQY
TRBD1	TRBV27	ASSFLAGTGGTEAF
TRBD1	TRBV30	AWSVRRGHGYT
TRBD2	TRBV27	ASSFWGGTYEQY
TRBD2	TRBV28	ASSLVPGLAGGPQETQY